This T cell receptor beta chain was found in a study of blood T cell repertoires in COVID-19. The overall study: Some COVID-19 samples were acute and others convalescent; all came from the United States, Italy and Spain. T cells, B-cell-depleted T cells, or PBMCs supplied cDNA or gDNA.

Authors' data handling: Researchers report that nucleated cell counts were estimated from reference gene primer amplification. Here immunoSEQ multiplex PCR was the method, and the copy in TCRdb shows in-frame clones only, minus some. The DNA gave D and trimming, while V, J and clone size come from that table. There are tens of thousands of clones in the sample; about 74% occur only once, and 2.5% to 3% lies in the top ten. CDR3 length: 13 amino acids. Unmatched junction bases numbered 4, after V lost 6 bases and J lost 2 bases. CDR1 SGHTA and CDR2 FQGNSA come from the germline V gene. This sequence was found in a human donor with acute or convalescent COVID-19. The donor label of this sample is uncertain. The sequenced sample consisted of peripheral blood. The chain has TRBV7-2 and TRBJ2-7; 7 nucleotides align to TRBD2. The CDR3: CASSIREAYEQYF. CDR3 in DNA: TGTGCCAGCAGTATCCGGGAGGCCTACGAGCAGTACTTC.